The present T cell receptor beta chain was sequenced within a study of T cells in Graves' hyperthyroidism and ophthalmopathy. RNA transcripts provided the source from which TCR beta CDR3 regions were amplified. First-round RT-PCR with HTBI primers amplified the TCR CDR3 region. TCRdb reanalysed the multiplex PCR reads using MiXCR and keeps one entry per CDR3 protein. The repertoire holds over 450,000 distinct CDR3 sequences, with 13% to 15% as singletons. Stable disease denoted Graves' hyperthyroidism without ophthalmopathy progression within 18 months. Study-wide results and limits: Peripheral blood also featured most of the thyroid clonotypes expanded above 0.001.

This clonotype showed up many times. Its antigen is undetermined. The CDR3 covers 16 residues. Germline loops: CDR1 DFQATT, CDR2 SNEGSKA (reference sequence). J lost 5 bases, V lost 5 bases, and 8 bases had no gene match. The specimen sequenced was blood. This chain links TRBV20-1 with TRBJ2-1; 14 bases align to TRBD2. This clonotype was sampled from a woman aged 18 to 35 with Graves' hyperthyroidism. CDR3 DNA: TGCAGTGCTTCCGGACTAGCGGGAGGCTTCCACAATGAGCAGTTCTTC. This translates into CSASGLAGGFHNEQFF.